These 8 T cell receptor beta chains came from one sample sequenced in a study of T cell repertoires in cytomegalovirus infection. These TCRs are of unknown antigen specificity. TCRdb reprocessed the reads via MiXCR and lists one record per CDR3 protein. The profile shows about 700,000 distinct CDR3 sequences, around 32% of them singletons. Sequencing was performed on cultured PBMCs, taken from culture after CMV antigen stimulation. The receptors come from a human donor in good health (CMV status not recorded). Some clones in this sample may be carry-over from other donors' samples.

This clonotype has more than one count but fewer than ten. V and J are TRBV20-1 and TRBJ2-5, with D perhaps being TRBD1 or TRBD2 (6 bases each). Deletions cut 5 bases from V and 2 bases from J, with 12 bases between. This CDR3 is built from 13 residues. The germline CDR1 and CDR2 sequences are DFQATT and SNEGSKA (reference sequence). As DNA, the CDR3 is TGCAGTGCTGAAGGGGGACTTCAAGAGACCCAGTACTTC. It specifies CSAEGGLQETQYF.

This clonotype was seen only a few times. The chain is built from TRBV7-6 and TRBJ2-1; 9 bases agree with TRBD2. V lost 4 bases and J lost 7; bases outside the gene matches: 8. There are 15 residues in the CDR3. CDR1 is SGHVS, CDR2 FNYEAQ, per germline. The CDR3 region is CASSSKLTSGNEQFF. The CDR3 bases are TGTGCCAGCAGCTCCAAATTGACTAGCGGAAATGAGCAGTTCTTC.

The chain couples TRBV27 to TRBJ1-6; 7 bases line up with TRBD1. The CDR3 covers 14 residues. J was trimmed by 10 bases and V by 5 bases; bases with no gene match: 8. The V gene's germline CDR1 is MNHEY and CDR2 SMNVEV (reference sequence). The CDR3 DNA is TGTGCCAGCAGTCCACACAGGGGCGGATCACCCCTCCACTTT. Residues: CASSPHRGGSPLHF.

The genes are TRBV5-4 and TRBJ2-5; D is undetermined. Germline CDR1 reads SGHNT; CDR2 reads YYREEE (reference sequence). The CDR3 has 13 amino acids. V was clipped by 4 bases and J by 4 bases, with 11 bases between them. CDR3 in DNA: TGTGCCAGCAGCCCGGCGAGTCCAGAGACCCAGTACTTC. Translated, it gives CASSPASPETQYF.

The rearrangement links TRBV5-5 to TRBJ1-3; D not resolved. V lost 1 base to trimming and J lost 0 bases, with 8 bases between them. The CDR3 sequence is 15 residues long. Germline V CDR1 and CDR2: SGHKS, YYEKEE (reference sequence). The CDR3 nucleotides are TGTGCCAGCAGCTTGACCAGGAGCTCTGGAAACACCATATATTTT. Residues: CASSLTRSSGNTIYF.

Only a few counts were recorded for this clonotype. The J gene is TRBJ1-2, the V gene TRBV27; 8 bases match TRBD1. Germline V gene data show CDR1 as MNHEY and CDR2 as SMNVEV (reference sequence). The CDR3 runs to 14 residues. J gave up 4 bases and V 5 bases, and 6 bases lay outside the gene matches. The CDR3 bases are TGTGCCAGCAGTCACCGGGACAGGACCTATGGCTACACCTTC. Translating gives CASSHRDRTYGYTF.

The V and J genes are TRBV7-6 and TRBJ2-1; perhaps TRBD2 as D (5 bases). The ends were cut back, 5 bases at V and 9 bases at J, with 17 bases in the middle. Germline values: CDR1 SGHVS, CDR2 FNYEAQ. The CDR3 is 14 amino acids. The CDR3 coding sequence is TGTGCCAGCAGCCTCTGGACTCGTATGGGTGAGCAGTTCTTC. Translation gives CASSLWTRMGEQFF.

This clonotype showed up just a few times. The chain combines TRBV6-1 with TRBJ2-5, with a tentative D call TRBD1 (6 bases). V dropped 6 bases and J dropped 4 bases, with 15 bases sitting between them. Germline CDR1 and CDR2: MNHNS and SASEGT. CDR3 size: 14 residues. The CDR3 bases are TGTGCCAGCAGAGCCCCAGGGGCGGTAGAGACCCAGTACTTC. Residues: CASRAPGAVETQYF.